Below are 19 T cell receptor beta chains sequenced from a single sample in a study of T cells after somatic rescue of genetic block. The table came from immunoSEQ multiplex PCR; TCRdb's copy has only in-frame clones and leaves some out. In the table there are approximately 10,000 clones, 71% of which are singletons. What was sequenced was peripheral blood mononuclear cells (PBMCs). The receptors here all came from a boy between 10 and 17 years old.

The chain carries TRBV9 and TRBJ1-3, with D possibly being TRBD1 (6 bases). V was pared by 4 bases and J by 2 bases, with 16 bases between. CDR3 length equals 16 residues. CDR1 SGDLS and CDR2 YYNGEE come from the germline V gene. CDR3 loop: CASSPGPGGPGNTIYF. CDR3 bases: TGTGCCAGCAGCCCCGGCCCCGGGGGGCCTGGAAACACCATATATTTT.

The V and J genes are TRBV18 and TRBJ2-7; D possibly matches TRBD1 or TRBD2 (5 bases each). This CDR3 contains 13 residues. Trimming stripped 4 bases from V and 6 bases from J, with 13 bases between. Germline-derived CDR1 and CDR2 are KGHSH and LQKENI. CDR3 nucleotide sequence: TGTGCCAGCTCACAGGGACGGCTTGGCGAGCAGTACTTC. The encoded protein is CASSQGRLGEQYF.

By sample share, this clone is medium-sized. The rearrangement uses TRBV6-1 and TRBJ1-2; no firm D call. V lost 2 bases to trimming and J lost 4 bases, with 5 bases between them. Germline assignment: CDR1 MNHNS and CDR2 SASEGT. The CDR3 spans 12 residues. For the CDR3, the DNA is TGTGCCAGCAGTGAAATGGGCTATGGCTACACCTTC. Protein product: CASSEMGYGYTF.

The CDR3 DNA reads TGTGCCAGCAGTGGGCGGGGACGACAGCCCCAGCATTTT. It codes for CASSGRGRQPQHF. J is TRBJ1-5 and V is TRBV2, with D possibly being TRBD1 (5 bases). Germline V gene data show CDR1 as SNHLY and CDR2 as FYNNEI. Trimming pared 4 bases from V and 7 bases from J, leaving 11 bases between. The CDR3 loop spans 13 amino acids.

CDR3 sequence: CAWSEGRTNEKLFF. The CDR3 nucleotides read TGTGCCTGGTCTGAGGGGAGAACTAATGAAAAACTGTTTTTT. The rearrangement links TRBV30 to TRBJ1-4; TRBD1 might be the D (5 bases). The germline gives CDR1 GTSNPN, CDR2 SVGIG (reference sequence). V was cut by 5 bases and J by 1 base, with 11 bases left in between. The CDR3 length is 14 residues.

This chain joins TRBV2 and TRBJ1-2, with D maybe TRBD1 (6 bases). The CDR3 has 12 amino acids. Trimming pared 7 bases from V and 4 bases from J, leaving 10 bases between. Germline lookup yields CDR1 SNHLY and CDR2 FYNNEI. CDR3 sequence: CASKRGVYGYTF. DNA of the CDR3: TGTGCCAGCAAGAGGGGGGTCTATGGCTACACCTTC.

This clone was counted only a few times. The V call is TRBV6-6, the J call TRBJ2-7, with 8 bases fitting TRBD2. CDR1 and CDR2 (germline): MNHNY, SVGAGI (reference sequence). With V trimmed by 6 bases and J by 4 bases, 11 bases remained unmatched. This CDR3 has 15 residues. CDR3 coding DNA: TGTGCCAGCAGACCCCGGGAGGGCTCGGGATACGAGCAGTACTTC. Its translation is CASRPREGSGYEQYF.

This clone was observed a few times. The chain has TRBV5-1 and TRBJ2-1; D is ambiguous. Germline V gives CDR1 SGHRS, CDR2 YFSETQ. The CDR3 has 17 residues. Trimming removed 0 bases from V and 0 bases from J, with 13 bases in between. The CDR3 loop is CASSLAWVPGSYNEQFF. CDR3 DNA sequence: TGCGCCAGCAGCTTGGCGTGGGTGCCGGGCTCCTACAATGAGCAGTTCTTC.

The chain recombines TRBV27 with TRBJ2-1, with 7 bases that match TRBD2. Germline-derived CDR1 and CDR2 are MNHEY and SMNVEV (reference sequence). The V gene end was trimmed by 2 bases and the J gene end by 7 bases; junction bases not matched to a gene: 8. The CDR3 has 15 amino acids. The CDR3 DNA reads as TGTGCCAGCAGTTTACGGCGGGAGCGGGTGAATGAGCAGTTCTTC. As protein: CASSLRRERVNEQFF.

The gene calls are TRBV7-2 and TRBJ2-1; D is uncertain. Trimming left V 2 bases short and J 0 bases short, with 14 bases between. The CDR3 contains 17 residues. Germline CDR1 and CDR2: SGHTA and FQGNSA. In nucleotides, the CDR3 is TGTGCCAGCAGCTTAATCGGATGGGCGTCCTCCTACAATGAGCAGTTCTTC. It is translated as CASSLIGWASSYNEQFF.

This chain joins TRBV6-1 and TRBJ1-2; perhaps TRBD1 as D (6 bases). Germline assignment: CDR1 MNHNS and CDR2 SASEGT. V shed 3 bases and J shed 3 bases, with 8 bases lying between them. The CDR3 covers 13 residues. The CDR3 nucleotides read TGTGCCAGCAGTGAGGGGACATACTATGGCTACACCTTC. Translated, it gives CASSEGTYYGYTF.

V is TRBV7-9 and J is TRBJ2-2; a weak D match, TRBD2 (5 bases). The V gene lost 1 base and the J gene lost 4 bases, with 13 bases spanning the gap. CDR1 SEHNR and CDR2 FQNEAQ come from the germline V gene (reference sequence). CDR3 length: 16 amino acids. The CDR3 nucleotides read TGTGCCAGCAGCTTAGTAAAGGGAGCGAGCACCGGGGAGCTGTTTTTT. Amino acid sequence: CASSLVKGASTGELFF. Based on the CDR3 plus reference TRBV7-9 and TRBJ2-2, the full variable domain is DTGVSQNPRHKITKRGQNVTFRCDPISEHNRLYWYRQTLGQGPEFLTYFQNEAQLEKSRLLSDRFSAERPKGSFSTLEIQRTEQGDSAMYLCASSLVKGASTGELFFGEGSRLTVL.

On this clone: Sequence at one end of the junction differs from germline and may be a read error. The rearrangement links TRBV10-3 to TRBJ2-7; D is unresolved. CDR3 size: 13 residues. Germline V gene data show CDR1 as ENHRY and CDR2 as SYGVKD. The CDR3 here is CASSYKSSYEQYF. CDR3 in DNA: TGTGCCAGCAGTTACAAAAGCTCCTACGAGCAGTACTTC.

This chain joins TRBV10-3 and TRBJ2-3; the D gene could be TRBD1 or TRBD2 (5 bases each). Germline CDR1 is ENHRY and CDR2 is SYGVKD. The CDR3 has 14 amino acids. V lost 7 bases and J lost 2, with 13 bases in between. This chain's CDR3 is CAITTGANTDTQYF. The CDR3 nucleotides read TGTGCCATCACTACCGGGGCCAACACAGATACGCAGTATTTT.

V is TRBV4-2 and J is TRBJ2-5; 9 bases agree with TRBD1. J was trimmed by 1 base and V by 4 bases; bases with no gene match: 1. The CDR3 covers 14 residues. From germline, CDR1 is LGHNA and CDR2 YNFKEQ. CDR3 bases: TGTGCCAGCAGCCTGGGACAGGGCCAAGAGACCCAGTACTTC. Its protein product is CASSLGQGQETQYF.

This clone was counted between two and nine times. The chain couples TRBV2 to TRBJ2-1, with 7 positions matching TRBD2. The CDR3 is 10 residues long. Trimming cost V 6 bases and J 12 bases; bases outside gene matches: 2. Germline CDR1 is SNHLY and CDR2 is FYNNEI. CDR3 bases: TGTGCCAGCAGAGGCGGGAGGCAGTTCTTC. This translates into CASRGGRQFF. The full variable domain, rest sourced from reference TRBV2 and TRBJ2-1, is EPEVTQTPSHQVTQMGQEVILRCVPISNHLYFYWYRQILGQKVEFLVSFYNNEISEKSEIFDDQFSVERPDGSNFTLKIRSTKLEDSAMYFCASRGGRQFFGPGTRLTVL.

This sequence joins TRBV15 and TRBJ2-5; the match to TRBD1 covers 7 bases. The germline CDR1 and CDR2 sequences are LNHNV and YYDKDF (reference sequence). CDR3 size: 14 residues. J was trimmed by 2 bases and V by 3 bases; bases with no gene match: 3. The CDR3 nucleotides are TGTGCCACCAGCAGGGACAGGTGGCAAGAGACCCAGTACTTC. Translating it yields CATSRDRWQETQYF.

Only a few counts were recorded for this clone. This chain uses TRBV27 with TRBJ2-1; D call uncertain. Germline-derived CDR1 and CDR2 are MNHEY and SMNVEV (reference sequence). CDR3 length: 13 residues. The CDR3 region is CAPMGPCGNEQFF. CDR3 coding DNA: TGTGCTCCTATGGGCCCCTGCGGAAATGAGCAGTTCTTC.

This chain joins TRBV7-9 and TRBJ2-7; a weak D match, TRBD1 (6 bases). The CDR3 consists of 17 residues. CDR1 is SEHNR, CDR2 FQNEAQ, per germline (reference sequence). V lost 0 bases and J 0 bases, leaving 15 bases between the germline ends. CDR3 amino acids: CASSLAGLGQSSYEQYF. DNA of the CDR3: TGTGCCAGCAGCTTAGCAGGTCTTGGACAGAGCTCCTACGAGCAGTACTTC.